The 27 T cell receptor beta chains below were found in one sample sequenced in a study of identical twins. TCRdb passed the 5' RACE reads through MiXCR, listing each CDR3 protein once. The sample has about 280,000 distinct CDR3 sequences; under 9.5% are singletons. These data were also filed under a second study, of yellow fever vaccine responses in identical twins.

The sequencing sample was made of memory (CD45RO+) T cells sorted from blood. The source is a young woman in good health.

The V call is TRBV6-1, the J call TRBJ2-7; no definite D call. This CDR3 has 14 residues. The V end lost 5 bases, the J end lost 3 bases, and 14 bases lay between the germline ends. CDR1 is MNHNS, CDR2 SASEGT, per germline. CDR3 region: CASSLNTRVYEQYV. CDR3 nucleotides: TGTGCCAGCAGTCTAAATACCCGGGTCTACGAGCAGTACGTC.

This clonotype was counted between two and nine times. This chain connects TRBV9 to TRBJ2-2, with 10 bases that match TRBD2. V gave up 3 bases and J gave up 4 bases; unmatched junction bases: 6. The CDR3 runs 16 residues. Germline values: CDR1 SGDLS, CDR2 YYNGEE. CDR3 coding DNA: TGTGCCAGCAGCGCGCCGGGACTAGCGCGCACCGGGGAGCTGTTTTTT. As protein: CASSAPGLARTGELFF.

This clonotype was counted at least ten times. A junction end diverges from the germline sequence, so it may reflect a read error. The chain has TRBV12-3 or TRBV12-4 and TRBJ2-1; weak D call: TRBD2 (5 bases). This CDR3 is built from 12 residues. The CDR3 reads CASRDWTNQQFF. The CDR3 region has the DNA TGTGCCAGCAGGGACTGGACCAATCAGCAGTTCTTC.

The V gene is TRBV9, the J gene TRBJ2-7; no clear D. Germline lookup yields CDR1 SGDLS and CDR2 YYNGEE. V lost 3 bases to trimming and J lost 5 bases, with 6 bases between them. The CDR3 runs 11 residues. The CDR3 region has the DNA TGTGCCAGCAGCGCTGTAAACGAGCAGTACGTC. Translated: CASSAVNEQYV.

This clonotype came up many times. This chain connects TRBV11-2 to TRBJ1-6; maybe TRBD1 (6 bases). Looked up from germline, CDR1 is SGHAT and CDR2 is FQNNGV. V shed 5 bases and J shed 7 bases, with 24 bases lying between them. This CDR3 is 18 amino acids long. CDR3 sequence reads: CASSPSLGQQDRNSPLHF. CDR3 DNA sequence: TGTGCCAGCAGCCCCTCTCTCGGACAGCAAGATAGGAATTCACCCCTCCACTTT.

This clonotype was counted many times. The chain joins TRBV12-3 or TRBV12-4 to TRBJ2-1; maybe TRBD2 (6 bases). Trimming removed 5 bases at V and 0 bases at J, with 11 bases between. CDR3 length: 15 residues. CDR3 nucleotide sequence: TGTGCCAGCAGTATAAGCGGGCACTCCTACAATGAGCAGTTCTTC. It specifies CASSISGHSYNEQFF.

V usage is TRBV5-1 and J usage is TRBJ1-2, with 9 bases that match TRBD1. V was clipped by 7 bases and J by 8 bases; unmatched bases: 12. Germline V lookup: CDR1 SGHRS, CDR2 YFSETQ. This CDR3 region has 14 residues. The CDR3 sequence: CASDPGQGVYGYTF. In DNA form, the CDR3 reads TGCGCCAGCGACCCGGGACAGGGAGTTTACGGCTACACCTTC.

The CDR3 nucleotides are TGTGCCAGCAGTCCAAGGGTGGACTCACCCCTCCACTTT. It specifies CASSPRVDSPLHF. This sequence joins TRBV25-1 and TRBJ1-6; unclear D gene. This CDR3 contains 13 residues. V was clipped by 5 bases and J by 10 bases, with 12 bases between them. CDR1 and CDR2 (germline): MGHDK, SYGVNS.

This clonotype was found a few times. In DNA, the CDR3 is TGCGCCAGCAGCTTGGAGAGGCAGTGGGATAATTCACCCCTCCACTTT. It encodes CASSLERQWDNSPLHF. J is TRBJ1-6 and V is TRBV5-1, with unresolved D. The germline V gene has CDR1 SGHRS and CDR2 YFSETQ. This CDR3 has 16 residues. Trimming removed 0 bases from V and 5 bases from J, with 12 bases in between.

The sample holds many counts of this clonotype. The chain recombines TRBV15 with TRBJ1-1; TRBD1 agrees at 7 bases. The germline gives CDR1 LNHNV, CDR2 YYDKDF (reference sequence). The CDR3 has 13 residues. Germline trimming cut 1 base from V and 8 bases from J; bases unmatched to any gene: 4. DNA of the CDR3: TGTGCCACCAGCAGAGTCCGGGACAGAGAAGCTTTCTTT. It yields the protein CATSRVRDREAFF.

The genes are TRBV28 and TRBJ2-2, with D uncertain. CDR3 size: 14 residues. Germline loops: CDR1 MDHEN, CDR2 SYDVKM. The germline V and J ends were trimmed by 8 bases and 0 bases, with 10 bases remaining between them. Here the CDR3 DNA reads TGTGCCAGCCTGGAAATTCCGAACACCGGGGAGCTGTTTTTT. This encodes CASLEIPNTGELFF.

This clonotype was seen repeatedly, ten times or more. One end of the junction is discordant with germline, which a read error may explain. J is TRBJ2-7 and V is TRBV2, with 7 nucleotides matching TRBD2. The CDR3 sequence is 14 residues long. Germline V gene data show CDR1 as SNHLY and CDR2 as FYNNEI. The CDR3 protein is CATSWGGSPYEQYF. CDR3 sequence (DNA): TGTGCCACCAGTTGGGGGGGGTCCCCCTACGAGCAGTACTTC.

The J gene is TRBJ2-1, the V gene TRBV9, with TRBD1 as a possible D gene (6 bases). The CDR3 length is 13 residues. Germline values: CDR1 SGDLS, CDR2 YYNGEE. V lost 2 bases, J lost 6 bases, and 9 bases lay in between. Here the CDR3 reads CASSVRGSNEQFF. Here the CDR3 DNA reads TGTGCCAGCAGCGTCAGGGGTAGCAATGAGCAGTTCTTC.

V gene TRBV20-1 combines with J gene TRBJ2-1, with 11 bases aligning to TRBD2. Trimming took 6 bases from V and 7 from J; bases not matched to a gene: 5. The CDR3 totals 13 residues. Germline CDR1 and CDR2: DFQATT and SNEGSKA (reference sequence). CDR3 protein: CSAMGLAANEQFF. The CDR3 DNA sequence: TGCAGTGCCATGGGACTAGCGGCGAATGAGCAGTTCTTC.

The chain employs TRBV20-1 and TRBJ2-1; 10 nucleotides align to TRBD2. Germline trimming cut 2 bases from V and 5 bases from J; bases unmatched to any gene: 6. The CDR3 totals 15 residues. CDR1 and CDR2 from the germline V gene are DFQATT and SNEGSKA (reference sequence). CDR3 nucleotides: TGCAGTGCTAGATTCGGACTAGCGGCTCACAATGAGCAGTTCTTC. It yields the protein CSARFGLAAHNEQFF.

Only a few counts were recorded for this clonotype. V and J are TRBV4-2 and TRBJ2-4; D is undetermined. Between the trimmed V and J ends, which lost 0 bases and 9 bases, there was a span of 12 bases. Per germline, CDR1 LGHNA and CDR2 YNFKEQ. The CDR3 length is 14 residues. CDR3 residues: CASSQDRARTIQYF. The CDR3 region has the DNA TGTGCCAGCAGCCAAGATCGGGCTAGAACCATTCAGTACTTC.

This clonotype was detected ten times or more. The chain recombines TRBV12-3 or TRBV12-4 with TRBJ2-1; TRBD2 aligns across 8 bases. The trim removed 6 bases at V and 0 bases at J, leaving 4 bases unmatched. The CDR3 extends over 15 amino acids. The CDR3 protein is CASRIAGTSYNEQFF. CDR3 coding DNA: TGTGCCAGCAGGATAGCGGGAACCTCCTACAATGAGCAGTTCTTC.

This clonotype has at least ten counts. The chain carries TRBV4-1 and TRBJ1-1, with D perhaps TRBD1 (6 bases). Looked up from germline, CDR1 is MGHRA and CDR2 is YSYEKL. V lost 6 bases, J lost 7 bases, and 12 bases lay in between. CDR3 length: 12 amino acids. The CDR3 nucleotides read TGCGCCAGCAGATCAAACAGGGTTGAAGCTTTCTTT. This encodes CASRSNRVEAFF.

This clonotype was seen many times. The chain links TRBV20-1 to TRBJ2-5; 7 bases are shared with TRBD1. CDR3 length equals 12 residues. The J segment lost 8 bases and the V segment lost 6 bases, leaving 9 bases of the junction unmatched. Germline CDR1 reads DFQATT; CDR2 reads SNEGSKA (reference sequence). CDR3 in DNA: TGCAGTGCCCACTGGGACAGTGGAACCCAGTACTTC. It codes for CSAHWDSGTQYF.

This clonotype was seen ten or more times. The V and J genes are TRBV5-1 and TRBJ2-1; 11 nucleotides align to TRBD1. Per germline, CDR1 SGHRS and CDR2 YFSETQ. This CDR3 spans 14 amino acids. V was clipped by 4 bases and J by 7 bases; unmatched bases: 4. This CDR3 reads CASSMGQGGNEQFF. DNA for the CDR3: TGCGCCAGCAGCATGGGACAGGGGGGAAATGAGCAGTTCTTC.

The sample holds a few counts of this clonotype. The chain is built from TRBV6-5 and TRBJ2-7; TRBD1 or TRBD2 may be the D gene (6 bases each). V was pared by 4 bases and J by 2 bases, with 18 bases between. Germline V CDR1 and CDR2: MNHEY, SVGAGI. The CDR3 totals 16 residues. The CDR3, as DNA: TGTGCCAGCAGTTCGGAGTCGGGGGACATTACCTACGAGCAGTACTTC. Translating it yields CASSSESGDITYEQYF.

The chain uses TRBV18 and TRBJ2-2; TRBD2 agrees at 9 bases. The ends lost 8 bases at V and 6 bases at J; junction bases unmatched: 7. CDR3 length: 14 amino acids. The germline gives CDR1 KGHSH, CDR2 LQKENI. CDR3 amino acids: CASGGGLASGELFF. In DNA form, the CDR3 reads TGTGCCAGCGGCGGGGGACTAGCATCCGGGGAGCTGTTTTTT.

This clonotype has more than one count but fewer than ten. The chain carries TRBV4-1 and TRBJ2-5; 7 bases agree with TRBD2. This CDR3 spans 15 amino acids. In germline, CDR1 is MGHRA, CDR2 YSYEKL. V shed 2 bases, J shed 5 bases, and the junction held 8 bases outside the gene matches. The DNA of the CDR3 is TGCGCCAGCAGCCAACCCAAGGTGGGGGGGGAGACCCAGTACTTC. Translated, it gives CASSQPKVGGETQYF.

The genes are TRBV12-1 and TRBJ2-5; the table calls TRBD1, which could not be checked here. TRBV12-1 is assigned pseudogene status. CDR3 size: 16 residues. CDR3 loop: CASSATQGASQETQYF. The CDR3 nucleotides are TGTGCCAGCAGCGCAACCCAGGGGGCTTCCCAAGAGACCCAGTACTTC.

This clonotype has only a few counts. This chain joins TRBV7-5 and TRBJ2-2; TRBD1, the D gene given by the table, was not confirmed from the DNA. TRBV7-5 is a pseudogene segment. The CDR3 length is 22 residues. Here the CDR3 DNA reads TGTGCCATGACATCCCCACCCCCCCGAGAGGGGGCGCAAAGCGCGAACACCGGGGAGCTGTTTTTT. Its translation is CAMTSPPPREGAQSANTGELFF.

A few counts support this clonotype. The chain recombines TRBV12-3 or TRBV12-4 with TRBJ1-3; no firm D call. Trimming removed 1 base from V and 4 bases from J, with 5 bases in between. The length of the CDR3 is 13 residues. The CDR3 sequence: CASSLVSGNTIYF. In nucleotides, the CDR3 is TGTGCCAGCAGTTTAGTGAGCGGAAACACCATATATTTT.

This chain links TRBV27 with TRBJ2-1; TRBD1 is a possible D gene (6 bases). V gave up 2 bases and J gave up 2 bases, with 10 bases separating them. Germline CDR1 and CDR2: MNHEY and SMNVEV (reference sequence). The length of the CDR3 is 15 residues. DNA of the CDR3: TGTGCCAGCAGTTTAGGGTGGGACACCTACAATGAGCAGTTCTTC. As protein: CASSLGWDTYNEQFF.